Listed below are T cell receptor beta chains from one sample, sequenced in a study of identical twins. In TCRdb, the 5' RACE reads were re-called with MiXCR into one record per CDR3 protein. This repertoire shows about 530,000 distinct CDR3 sequences, about a fifth found once; its top ten account for approximately 0.52%. These data also formed part of another study, on yellow fever vaccine responses in identical twins.

The material sequenced was CD4+ T cells sorted from blood. These receptors were collected from a woman aged 18-30 years in good health. Both conserved end residues are part of each CDR3. Size is stated for part of the rows, as once, few or many counts, or as a class when the clone is expanded.

j_call v_call clone_size cdr3_aa
TRBJ2-2 TRBV29-1 many CSVDRGLRTGELFF
TRBJ2-7 TRBV20-1 . CSARINQGGYEQYF
TRBJ2-2 TRBV24-1 . CATKEMNTGELFF
TRBJ2-3 TRBV5-1 . CASSSGHGFDTQYF
TRBJ2-4 TRBV28 . CASSFSGSKNIQYF
TRBJ2-7 TRBV21-1 . CASSTQAGAGEQYF
TRBJ1-6 TRBV20-1 few CSANGPTNFLHF
TRBJ2-1 TRBV3-1 few CASSQYPPGTGISEQFF
TRBJ2-3 TRBV5-1 . CASSLKGLEATDTQYF
TRBJ2-1 TRBV29-1 . CSVGVGVFHRESYNEQFF
TRBJ1-1 TRBV10-3 many CAISWDREANEAFF
TRBJ1-1 TRBV12-3/TRBV12-4 once CASSHRTGDTEAFF
TRBJ2-1 TRBV2 . CASLRLAGGPGEQFF
TRBJ2-3 TRBV28 . CASRPTPGRSTDTQYF
TRBJ2-1 TRBV20-1 few CSARAGVFLNEQFF
TRBJ2-5 TRBV10-3 few CAISESRAGQETQYF
TRBJ2-2 TRBV7-9 . CASSLDPSHPRVGELFF
TRBJ2-1 TRBV12-3/TRBV12-4 few CASSLAGGPHNEQFF
TRBJ2-5 TRBV3-1 few CASSPSGQPGETQYF
TRBJ1-3 TRBV20-1 . CSALSGGTGNTIYF
TRBJ2-2 TRBV7-3 few CASSLLLGGRGNTGELFF
TRBJ1-5 TRBV12-3/TRBV12-4 few CASRGAGSQPQHF
TRBJ2-1 TRBV3-1 few CASSHVARSYNEQFF
TRBJ2-1 TRBV20-1 . CSADRDRGNEQFF